A single sample gave rise to the 24 T cell receptor beta chains below, sequenced in a study of blood T cells in healthy people across ages. Next came a second PCR, run for about 7 to 12 cycles, which used a sample-barcoded 5' primer along with a J-beta primer mix. TCRdb independently ran MiXCR on the 5' RACE reads; one entry per CDR3 protein. The sample comprises over 1,300,000 distinct CDR3 sequences, roughly 59% of which are singletons, and 6.7% rests with the top ten. The sequencing sample was made of blood. Every receptor here comes from a man aged 18 to 30 in good health.

J is TRBJ2-7 and V is TRBV20-1; D is uncertain. From germline, CDR1 is DFQATT and CDR2 SNEGSKA (reference sequence). The CDR3 loop spans 12 amino acids. V shed 4 bases and J shed 0 bases, with 7 bases lying between them. The CDR3 loop is CSAIISSYEQYF. The CDR3 DNA reads as TGCAGTGCTATAATCAGCTCCTACGAGCAGTACTTC.

The V gene is TRBV29-1, the J gene TRBJ2-3; D is perhaps TRBD1 (7 bases). Germline V gene sequence: CDR1 SQVTM, CDR2 ANQGSEA. Deletions cut 7 bases from V and 4 bases from J, with 18 bases between. CDR3 length: 14 residues. CDR3 bases: TGCAGCGGTGGGGGACAGCGGGTGGCAGATACGCAGTATTTT. It yields the protein CSGGGQRVADTQYF.

This clonotype occurred many times. V usage is TRBV6-5 and J usage is TRBJ2-7; no firm D call. The CDR3 extends over 13 amino acids. Germline V CDR1 and CDR2: MNHEY, SVGAGI. Trimming removed 0 bases at V and 1 base at J, with 4 bases between. The CDR3 protein is CASSYSGSYEQYF. Here the CDR3 DNA reads TGTGCCAGCAGTTACTCAGGGTCCTACGAGCAGTACTTC.

This clonotype was seen a few times. The CDR3 spells CSAMDWRETQYF. In nucleotides, the CDR3 is TGCAGTGCTATGGATTGGAGAGAGACCCAGTACTTC. J is TRBJ2-5 and V is TRBV20-1; D not certain. The germline CDR1 and CDR2 sequences are DFQATT and SNEGSKA (reference sequence). The CDR3 runs 12 residues. The ends were cut back, 4 bases at V and 4 bases at J, with 10 bases in the middle.

This chain connects TRBV18 to TRBJ1-1; the D gene is possibly TRBD1 (5 bases). CDR1 and CDR2 from the germline V gene are KGHSH and LQKENI. The CDR3 sequence is 13 residues long. Trimming shortened V by 8 bases and J by 5 bases, and 15 bases separated the two germline ends. For the CDR3, the DNA is TGTGCCAGCCTCAAAGGGGTTGATACTGAAGCTTTCTTT. Protein product: CASLKGVDTEAFF. The variable domain in full, completed from reference TRBV18 and TRBJ1-1, reads NAGVMQNPRHLVRRRGQEARLRCSPMKGHSHVYWYRQLPEEGLKFMVYLQKENIIDESGMPKERFSAEFPKEGPSILRIQQVVRGDSAAYFCASLKGVDTEAFFGQGTRLTVV.

This clonotype turned up a few times. This chain links TRBV6-2 or TRBV6-3 with TRBJ2-7; D gene unclear. The CDR3 has 12 amino acids. Trimming left V 6 bases short and J 1 base short, with 7 bases between. Germline-derived CDR1 and CDR2 are MNHEY and SVGEGT. CDR3 loop: CASSYISYEQYF. The CDR3 DNA sequence: TGTGCCAGCAGCTATATTTCCTACGAGCAGTACTTC.

This chain connects TRBV7-2 to TRBJ1-4, with 8 bases fitting TRBD1. The CDR3 extends over 15 amino acids. J lost 9 bases, V lost 4 bases, and 10 bases had no gene match. Germline values: CDR1 SGHTA, CDR2 FQGNSA. CDR3: CASSSGQGAFKKLFF. In DNA, the CDR3 is TGTGCCAGCAGCTCAGGACAGGGAGCCTTTAAAAAACTGTTTTTT. The complete variable domain, with remaining parts taken from reference TRBV7-2 and TRBJ1-4, reads GAGVSQSPSNKVTEKGKDVELRCDPISGHTALYWYRQSLGQGLEFLIYFQGNSAPDKSGLPSDRFSAERTGGSVSTLTIQRTQQEDSAVYLCASSSGQGAFKKLFFGSGTQLSVL.

The chain links TRBV7-2 to TRBJ2-5, with D uncertain. The J call is in doubt because the DNA end fits TRBJ2-4 better. The CDR3 is 14 residues long. CDR1 is SGHTA, CDR2 FQGNSA, per germline. CDR3 sequence (DNA): TGTGCCAGCAGCCCCGGTCACCTGTTGGGCATTCAGTACTTC. Amino acid sequence: CASSPGHLLGIQYF.

The chain links TRBV4-2 to TRBJ2-3, with D possibly being TRBD1 or TRBD2 (5 bases each). The CDR3 is made up of 16 amino acids. Trimming shortened V by 0 bases and J by 3 bases, and 13 bases separated the two germline ends. CDR1 LGHNA and CDR2 YNFKEQ come from the germline V gene. CDR3 nucleotide sequence: TGTGCCAGCAGCCAAGATCTGTTGGGGGTTACAGATACGCAGTATTTT. Translated: CASSQDLLGVTDTQYF.

The chain links TRBV20-1 to TRBJ2-6; possibly TRBD1 for D (5 bases). The CDR3 consists of 14 residues. Trimming cost V 3 bases and J 2 bases, with 8 bases left between them. The germline V gene has CDR1 DFQATT and CDR2 SNEGSKA (reference sequence). As DNA, the CDR3 is TGCAGTGCTAGGGGGCGCCCTGGGGCCAACGTCCTGACTTTC. Its protein is CSARGRPGANVLTF.

J is TRBJ1-2 and V is TRBV20-1; no clear D gene. Trimming shortened V by 0 bases and J by 7 bases, and 15 bases separated the two germline ends. The CDR3 length is 14 residues. Germline CDR1 and CDR2: DFQATT and SNEGSKA (reference sequence). The CDR3 nucleotides read TGCAGTGCTAGAGATCCCTCTGGAACAGTTGGCTACACCTTC. It codes for CSARDPSGTVGYTF.

This clonotype occurred a few times. J is TRBJ1-5 and V is TRBV25-1; 7 bases line up with TRBD1. Per the germline V gene, CDR1 is MGHDK and CDR2 is SYGVNS. The CDR3 runs 14 residues. After removal of 7 bases from V and 0 bases from J, the junction contained 3 bases not matched to a gene. Here the CDR3 reads CASNGTASNQPQHF. As DNA, the CDR3 is TGTGCCAGCAACGGGACAGCTAGCAATCAGCCCCAGCATTTT.

The chain uses TRBV27 and TRBJ1-2; no firm D call. V was cut by 0 bases and J by 8 bases, with 16 bases left in between. The CDR3 is 15 residues long. The germline V gene encodes CDR1 MNHEY and CDR2 SMNVEV (reference sequence). CDR3 in DNA: TGTGCCAGCAGTTTATCCGCGGGAACGGCGGGGGGCTACACCTTC. It encodes CASSLSAGTAGGYTF.

The rearrangement links TRBV9 to TRBJ2-7, with TRBD2 as a possible D gene (6 bases). The length of the CDR3 is 13 residues. The V gene's germline CDR1 is SGDLS and CDR2 YYNGEE. With 8 bases removed from V and 6 bases from J, the gap between germline ends came to 18 bases. For the CDR3, the DNA is TGTGCCAGTAGTCCGGAGGGGCCCTGCGAGCAGTACTTC. Its translation is CASSPEGPCEQYF.

This rearrangement joins TRBV3-1 to TRBJ2-7; D unresolved. In germline, CDR1 is LGHDT, CDR2 YNNKEL (reference sequence). With 0 bases removed from V and 0 bases from J, the gap between germline ends came to 12 bases. The CDR3 contains 16 residues. CDR3 in amino acids: CASSQDQYRYSYEQYF. The CDR3 nucleotides are TGTGCCAGCAGCCAAGATCAGTACCGGTACTCCTACGAGCAGTACTTC.

V usage is TRBV7-9 and J usage is TRBJ1-4; 9 nucleotides line up with TRBD1. V trimming: 4 bases; J trimming: 8 bases; junction bases outside the gene matches: 11. Germline-derived CDR1 and CDR2 are SEHNR and FQNEAQ (reference sequence). This CDR3 has 16 residues. CDR3 sequence reads: CASSSTYRGPREKLFF. CDR3 bases: TGTGCCAGCAGCTCCACTTACAGGGGGCCCAGGGAAAAACTGTTTTTT.

The V call is TRBV6-5, the J call TRBJ2-7, with D perhaps given as TRBD1 or TRBD2 (5 bases each). V lost 4 bases and J 3 bases, leaving 19 bases between the germline ends. CDR3 length equals 16 residues. Germline V gives CDR1 MNHEY, CDR2 SVGAGI. The CDR3 DNA reads as TGTGCCAGCAGTTCCCGTCCTTCCGGGACGGACTACGAGCAGTACTTC. Protein: CASSSRPSGTDYEQYF.

This clonotype appeared many times. The chain joins TRBV29-1 to TRBJ2-6; 7 bases fit TRBD1. Per germline, CDR1 SQVTM and CDR2 ANQGSEA. Unmatched junction bases numbered 5, after V lost 6 bases and J lost 0 bases. The CDR3 consists of 15 residues. The CDR3 nucleotides are TGCAGCGTAGGGACAGCTCTCTCTGGGGCCAACGTCCTGACTTTC. This gives the protein CSVGTALSGANVLTF.

The chain links TRBV6-1 to TRBJ1-1; the D gene is possibly TRBD1 (5 bases). Germline V CDR1 and CDR2: MNHNS, SASEGT. This CDR3 comprises 14 residues. Between the trimmed V and J ends, which lost 7 bases and 2 bases, there was a span of 14 bases. The CDR3 DNA reads as TGTGCCAGCACCCCTGGGAGGGGTAACACTGAAGCTTTCTTT. Translation gives CASTPGRGNTEAFF.

This clonotype was detected only once. The gene calls are TRBV7-6 and TRBJ2-7, with 8 nucleotides matching TRBD1. V shed 1 base, J shed 6 bases, and the junction held 11 bases outside the gene matches. Per the germline V gene, CDR1 is SGHVS and CDR2 is FNYEAQ. CDR3 length: 16 amino acids. The CDR3 loop reads CASSLEEAGGNGEQYF. The CDR3 DNA reads TGTGCCAGCAGCTTAGAGGAAGCAGGGGGCAACGGCGAGCAGTACTTC.

The V and J genes are TRBV4-3 and TRBJ2-3, with a possible D match to TRBD1 (5 bases). CDR1 LGHNA and CDR2 YSLEER come from the germline V gene. V gave up 0 bases and J gave up 3 bases, with 10 bases separating them. The CDR3 is made up of 15 amino acids. CDR3 region: CASSQDARATDTQYF. The CDR3 DNA sequence: TGCGCCAGCAGCCAAGATGCCAGGGCTACAGATACGCAGTATTTT.

The V call is TRBV6-5, the J call TRBJ2-1; 7 bases fit TRBD1. V lost 2 bases and J lost 0; bases outside the gene matches: 4. This CDR3 has 16 residues. In germline, CDR1 is MNHEY, CDR2 SVGAGI. The DNA of the CDR3 is TGTGCCAGCAGTTACGAAGGGGACAGCTCCTACAATGAGCAGTTCTTC. Its protein is CASSYEGDSSYNEQFF.

This clonotype has more than one count but fewer than ten. V and J are TRBV20-1 and TRBJ2-7, with D unclear. The germline V gene encodes CDR1 DFQATT and CDR2 SNEGSKA (reference sequence). V shed 3 bases and J shed 3 bases, with 15 bases lying between them. The CDR3 extends over 14 amino acids. Here the CDR3 reads CSARESAPNYEQYF. For the CDR3, the DNA is TGCAGTGCTAGGGAGTCTGCGCCTAACTACGAGCAGTACTTC.

The chain joins TRBV6-1 to TRBJ1-1; a possible D gene is TRBD1 (6 bases). The CDR3 covers 17 residues. The ends were cut back, 5 bases at V and 0 bases at J, with 19 bases in the middle. Germline CDR1 and CDR2: MNHNS and SASEGT. The CDR3, as DNA: TGTGCCAGCAGTAAACCGGAACGACAGGTCCTGAACACTGAAGCTTTCTTT. Its translation: CASSKPERQVLNTEAFF.